The rows below give T cell receptor beta chains drawn from one sample of a study of Graves' ophthalmopathy and Graves' hyperthyroidism. TCRdb reprocessed the multiplex PCR reads with MiXCR, giving one entry per CDR3 protein. The sample includes 740,000 or so distinct CDR3 sequences, roughly 40% seen only once; the top ten take 44%. Sequenced input: peripheral blood. These receptors all come from an adult man with Graves' ophthalmopathy. The CDR3 runs from the conserved cysteine through the conserved F or W. Clone size is not always given. Where it is, it says once, few, many or a class for expanded clones.

few	TRBV5-1	CASSGTQGRHEKLFF
.	TRBV9	CASSEGLAREAQYF
.	TRBV20-1	CSAREGPGEQYF
.	TRBV27	CASQAHRTEAFF
.	TRBV7-2	CASSLDSGTSTDTQYF
.	TRBV20-1	CSARTPRRGRGNQPQHF
few	TRBV13	CASSHTGTADYEQYF
.	TRBV20-1	CSARDLVRTLDTEAFF
many	TRBV29-1	CSAPVEGAYGYTF
.	TRBV5-1	CASSLGGLMNYEQYF
many	TRBV24-1	CATSDGTELNEKLFF
many	TRBV7-9	CASSPEGDLGTQYF
once	TRBV29-1	CSAGGGRQETQYF
.	TRBV14	CASSQASRGRSDSYNSPLHF
few	TRBV12-3/TRBV12-4	CASSPNPTGDEYEQYF
many	TRBV2	CASSIRTGDAGYTF
.	TRBV20-1	CSAKRLGQETQYF
.	TRBV7-3	CASSLEGASNSPLHF
once	TRBV24-1	CAGSPQHF
.	TRBV11-1	CASSLGWGRLTQNNSPLHF
many	TRBV15	CASSTEGSYGYTF
.	TRBV5-1	CASRGDREETQYF
many	TRBV7-6	CASSLGGTGSGISEQYF
many	TRBV7-2	CASSVGDRDTEAFF
few	TRBV7-3	CASSSNYATNEKLFF
.	TRBV7-9	CASSLLVPGEKLFF
few	TRBV7-8	CASSQGQGINEQYF
many	TRBV15	CATSKGQGVDEQYF
.	TRBV11-2	CASSLVEDSYEQYF
.	TRBV29-1	CSVEEQGDGEQYF
.	TRBV25-1	CASSYGTGAGANVLTF
.	TRBV20-1	CSAREEEGGNSGNTIYF
.	TRBV12-3/TRBV12-4	CASSGRWAEGTEAFF
once	TRBV2	CASSETMTGGFEKLFF